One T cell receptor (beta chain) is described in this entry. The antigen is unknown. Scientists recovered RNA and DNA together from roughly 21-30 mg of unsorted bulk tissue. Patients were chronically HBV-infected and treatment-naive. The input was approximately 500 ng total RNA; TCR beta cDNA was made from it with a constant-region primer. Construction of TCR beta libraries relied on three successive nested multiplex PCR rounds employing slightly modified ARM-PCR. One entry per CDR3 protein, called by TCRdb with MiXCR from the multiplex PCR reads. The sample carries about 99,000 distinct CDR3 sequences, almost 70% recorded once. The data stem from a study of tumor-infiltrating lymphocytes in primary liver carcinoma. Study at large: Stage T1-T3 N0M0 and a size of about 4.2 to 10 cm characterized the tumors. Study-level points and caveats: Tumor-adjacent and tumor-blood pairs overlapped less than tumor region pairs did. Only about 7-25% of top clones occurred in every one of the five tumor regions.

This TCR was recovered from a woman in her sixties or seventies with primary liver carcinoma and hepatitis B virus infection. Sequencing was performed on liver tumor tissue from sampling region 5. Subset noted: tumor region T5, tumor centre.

CDR3 sequence reads: CASSYPRRAAAGICEQYF. Here the CDR3 DNA reads TGTGCCAGCAGTTACCCCCGTCGCGCTGCAGCGGGAATTTGCGAGCAGTACTTC. V gene TRBV6-6 combines with J gene TRBJ2-7; TRBD2 matches at 7 bases. Germline V lookup: CDR1 MNHNY, CDR2 SVGAGI (reference sequence). After removal of 2 bases from V and 6 bases from J, the junction contained 19 bases not matched to a gene. This CDR3 has 18 amino acids.